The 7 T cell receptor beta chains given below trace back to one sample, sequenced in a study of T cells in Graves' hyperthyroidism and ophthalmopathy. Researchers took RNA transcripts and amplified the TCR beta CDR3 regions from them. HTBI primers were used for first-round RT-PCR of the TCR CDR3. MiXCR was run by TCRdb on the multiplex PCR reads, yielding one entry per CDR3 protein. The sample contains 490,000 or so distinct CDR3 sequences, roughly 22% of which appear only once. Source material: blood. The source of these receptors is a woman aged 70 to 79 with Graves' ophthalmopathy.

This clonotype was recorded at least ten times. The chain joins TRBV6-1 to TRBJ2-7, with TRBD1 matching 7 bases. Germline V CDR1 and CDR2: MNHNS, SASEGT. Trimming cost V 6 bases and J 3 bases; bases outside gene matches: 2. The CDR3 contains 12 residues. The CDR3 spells CASSRTGYEQYF. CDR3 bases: TGTGCCAGCAGCCGGACAGGCTACGAGCAGTACTTC.

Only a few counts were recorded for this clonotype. The CDR3 protein is CASSWAGQGNTEAFF. The CDR3 DNA reads as TGTGCCAGCAGCTGGGCCGGACAGGGGAACACTGAAGCTTTCTTT. The chain links TRBV5-8 to TRBJ1-1; 8 nucleotides agree with TRBD1. V was pared by 3 bases and J by 1 base, with 5 bases of the junction left unmatched. Germline CDR1 and CDR2: SGHTS and YDEGEE. The CDR3 length is 15 residues. The full variable domain, completed using reference TRBV5-8 and TRBJ1-1, is EAGVTQSPTHLIKTRGQQATLRCSPISGHTSVYWYQQALGLGLQFLLWYDEGEERNRGNFPPRFSGRQFPNYSSELNVNALELEDSALYLCASSWAGQGNTEAFFGQGTRLTVV.

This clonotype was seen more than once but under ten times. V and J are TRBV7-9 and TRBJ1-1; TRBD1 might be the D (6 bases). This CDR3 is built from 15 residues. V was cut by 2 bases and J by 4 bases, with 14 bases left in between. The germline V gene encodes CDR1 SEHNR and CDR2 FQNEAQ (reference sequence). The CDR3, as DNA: TGTGCCAGCAGCTTACAGGGGCGCCCTTCCACTGAAGCTTTCTTT. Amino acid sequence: CASSLQGRPSTEAFF.

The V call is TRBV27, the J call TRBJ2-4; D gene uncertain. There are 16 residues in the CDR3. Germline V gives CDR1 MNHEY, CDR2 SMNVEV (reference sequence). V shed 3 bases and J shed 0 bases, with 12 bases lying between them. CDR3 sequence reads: CASSLVTSLAKNIQYF. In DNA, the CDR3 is TGTGCCAGCAGTTTGGTGACGTCGCTAGCCAAAAACATTCAGTACTTC.

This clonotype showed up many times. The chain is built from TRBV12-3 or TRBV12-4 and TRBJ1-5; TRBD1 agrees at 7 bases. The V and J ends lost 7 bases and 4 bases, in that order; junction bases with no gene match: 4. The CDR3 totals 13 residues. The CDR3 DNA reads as TGTGCCAGCACCGGGACAGCGAATCAGCCCCAGCATTTT. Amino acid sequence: CASTGTANQPQHF.

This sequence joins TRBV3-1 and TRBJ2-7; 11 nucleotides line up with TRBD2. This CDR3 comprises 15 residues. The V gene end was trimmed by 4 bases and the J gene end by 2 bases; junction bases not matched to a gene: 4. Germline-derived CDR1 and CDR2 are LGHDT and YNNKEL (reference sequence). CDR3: CASSPTSGMTYEQYF. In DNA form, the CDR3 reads TGTGCCAGCAGCCCGACTAGCGGGATGACCTACGAGCAGTACTTC.

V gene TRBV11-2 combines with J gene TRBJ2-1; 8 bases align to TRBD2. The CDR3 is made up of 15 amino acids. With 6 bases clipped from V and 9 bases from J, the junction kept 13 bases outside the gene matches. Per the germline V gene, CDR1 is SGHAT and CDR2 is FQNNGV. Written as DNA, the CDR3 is TGTGCCAGCAGACCAGTACCGGGACTAGGTTTTGAGCAGTTCTTC. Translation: CASRPVPGLGFEQFF.